This T cell receptor beta chain originates from a study of T cell responses to AZD1222 COVID-19 vaccine. General study findings and limits: A reported finding is that nearly half of spike-specific TCRs target unmutated variant regions. Regions 160-218 and 743-854 held dominance among vaccine-associated CD4 TCRs, which spanned spike.

The table came from immunoSEQ multiplex PCR; TCRdb's copy has only in-frame clones and leaves some out. This sample has approximately 150,000 clones; roughly nine tenths occur once, and the top ten carry 4%. The germline gives CDR1 SGHDT, CDR2 YYEEEE. J lost 9 bases, V lost 9 bases, and 12 bases had no gene match. CDR3 length: 15 residues. A remark on this clone: What it recognizes is unknown.

J is TRBJ2-1 and V is TRBV5-6, with 13 bases that match TRBD2. The sequencing used peripheral blood, collected 28 days after the second AZD1222 dose. The source is an adult who received the AZD1222 COVID-19 vaccine. The CDR3 nucleotides read TGTGCCACCAAGACACTAGCGGGAGGGGAAATTGAGCAGTTCTTC. It yields the protein CATKTLAGGEIEQFF.